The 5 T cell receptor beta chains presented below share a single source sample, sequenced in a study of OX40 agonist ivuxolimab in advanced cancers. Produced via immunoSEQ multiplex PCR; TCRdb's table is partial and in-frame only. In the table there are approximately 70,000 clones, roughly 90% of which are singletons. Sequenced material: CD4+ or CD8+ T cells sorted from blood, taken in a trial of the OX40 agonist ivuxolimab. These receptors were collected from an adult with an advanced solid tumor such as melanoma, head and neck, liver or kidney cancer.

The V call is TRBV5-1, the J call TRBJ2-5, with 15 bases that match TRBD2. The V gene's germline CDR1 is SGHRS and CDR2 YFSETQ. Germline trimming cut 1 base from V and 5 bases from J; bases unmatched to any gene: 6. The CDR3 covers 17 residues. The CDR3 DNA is TGCGCCAGCAGCTTGCCCGGGACTAGCGGGGGGTCGGAGACCCAGTACTTC. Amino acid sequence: CASSLPGTSGGSETQYF.

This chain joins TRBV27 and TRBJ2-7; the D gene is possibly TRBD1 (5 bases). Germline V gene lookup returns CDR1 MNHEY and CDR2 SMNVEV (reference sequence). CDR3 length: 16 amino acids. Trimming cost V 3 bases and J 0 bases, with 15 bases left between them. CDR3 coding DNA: TGTGCCAGCAGTTTTTCGGCCCCCCAGGGCTCCTACGAGCAGTACTTC. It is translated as CASSFSAPQGSYEQYF.

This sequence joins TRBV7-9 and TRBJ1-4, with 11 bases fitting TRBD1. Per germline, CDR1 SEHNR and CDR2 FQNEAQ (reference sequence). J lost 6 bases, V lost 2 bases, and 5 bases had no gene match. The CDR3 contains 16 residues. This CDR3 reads CASSLFGQGADEKLFF. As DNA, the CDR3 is TGTGCCAGCAGCTTATTCGGACAGGGGGCGGATGAAAAACTGTTTTTT.

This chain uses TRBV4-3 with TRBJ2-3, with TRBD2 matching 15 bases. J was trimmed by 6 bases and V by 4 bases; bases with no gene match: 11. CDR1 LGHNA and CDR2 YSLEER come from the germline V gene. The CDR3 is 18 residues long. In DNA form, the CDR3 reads TGCGCCAGCAGCCCCTCTCGGACTAGCGGGGGGGCCGAGGATACGCAGTATTTT. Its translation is CASSPSRTSGGAEDTQYF.

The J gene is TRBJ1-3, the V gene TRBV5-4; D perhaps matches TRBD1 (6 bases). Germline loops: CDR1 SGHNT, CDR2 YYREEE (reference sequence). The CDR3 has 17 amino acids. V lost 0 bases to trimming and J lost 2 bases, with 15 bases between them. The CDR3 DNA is TGTGCCAGCAGCTTGGGCGGGGGGCGGATTCCTGGAAACACCATATATTTT. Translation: CASSLGGGRIPGNTIYF.